The 12 T cell receptor beta chains in this list originate from one sample, sequenced in a study of blood T cells in healthy people across ages. Primed by a sample-barcoded 5' primer and a J-beta primer mix, a second PCR proceeded for roughly 7 to 12 cycles. TCRdb fed the 5' RACE reads into MiXCR, producing one record per CDR3 protein. The profile covers about 1,500,000 distinct CDR3 sequences, with 40% to 50% appearing a single time and roughly 7.7% taken by the ten largest. Sequencing used blood. The receptor set was obtained from a woman between 18 and 29 years old in good health.

The chain combines TRBV11-2 with TRBJ1-4; D uncertain. Trimming took 5 bases from V and 8 from J, leaving 21 bases between them. This CDR3 has 16 amino acids. Germline V lookup: CDR1 SGHAT, CDR2 FQNNGV. The DNA for the CDR3 is TGTGCCAGCAGCGTCGTCGCGATACGGGGTTCCGAAAAACTGTTTTTT. Protein sequence: CASSVVAIRGSEKLFF.

Only a few counts were recorded for this clonotype. The chain employs TRBV27 and TRBJ2-3; D is uncertain. The CDR3 runs 16 residues. V lost 6 bases and J 2 bases, leaving 18 bases between the germline ends. Germline V gives CDR1 MNHEY, CDR2 SMNVEV (reference sequence). As DNA, the CDR3 is TGTGCCAGCAGCCCCGTATGGGCCGTCATCACAGATACGCAGTATTTT. It encodes CASSPVWAVITDTQYF.

The sample holds a few counts of this clonotype. V gene TRBV7-2 combines with J gene TRBJ2-1; D perhaps matches TRBD2 (6 bases). The tail of the sequence fits TRBJ2-7 better, so the J call may be wrong. The CDR3 consists of 16 residues. Germline V lookup: CDR1 SGHTA, CDR2 FQGNSA. The CDR3 sequence: CASSLSEGSTYNEQYF. The CDR3 nucleotides read TGTGCCAGCAGCTTATCGGAGGGCTCGACCTACAATGAGCAGTACTTC.

The chain has TRBV10-3 and TRBJ2-7; weak D call: TRBD1 (5 bases). Trimming took off 4 bases at V and 5 bases at J, with 12 bases between the two ends. Germline V gives CDR1 ENHRY, CDR2 SYGVKD. The CDR3 loop spans 13 amino acids. The CDR3 bases are TGTGCCATCAGTGCGGGCAGGGATAACGAGCAGTACTTC. Translated, it gives CAISAGRDNEQYF.

The sample holds one count of this clonotype. The V and J genes are TRBV5-1 and TRBJ2-3; D remains unclear. Trimming pared 5 bases from V and 1 base from J, leaving 11 bases between. Looked up from germline, CDR1 is SGHRS and CDR2 is YFSETQ. This CDR3 has 14 amino acids. CDR3 in DNA: TGCGCCAGCAGACCCAACGCAGGCACAGATACGCAGTATTTT. This translates into CASRPNAGTDTQYF.

This clonotype appeared a few times. The genes are TRBV20-1 and TRBJ2-3; no definite D call. Trimming stripped 5 bases from V and 7 bases from J, with 16 bases between. The CDR3 has 13 amino acids. CDR1 DFQATT and CDR2 SNEGSKA come from the germline V gene (reference sequence). The CDR3 coding sequence is TGCAGTGCTCCGCCCCACGAGCAAAATACGCAGTATTTT. As protein: CSAPPHEQNTQYF.

V and J are TRBV12-3 or TRBV12-4 and TRBJ2-3; D tentatively reads TRBD1 or TRBD2 (6 bases each). The V end was cut by 7 bases, the J end by 6 bases, with 11 bases between. This CDR3 spans 12 amino acids. The CDR3 loop reads CASNRGGDTQYF. The CDR3, as DNA: TGTGCCAGCAATCGAGGGGGGGATACGCAGTATTTT.

The chain employs TRBV7-4 and TRBJ2-7; TRBD2 is a possible D gene (5 bases). CDR1 SGHVT and CDR2 SQSDAQ come from the germline V gene. CDR3 length: 13 amino acids. V lost 10 bases, J lost 2 bases, and 15 bases lay in between. CDR3 nucleotide sequence: TGTGCCAACGGGATACGAAGCCCCTACGAGCAGTACTTC. It specifies CANGIRSPYEQYF.

There are a few counts of this clonotype. V and J are TRBV7-2 and TRBJ1-2; tentatively, D is TRBD1 (6 bases). V lost 5 bases and J lost 6, with 16 bases in between. Germline V lookup: CDR1 SGHTA, CDR2 FQGNSA. The length of the CDR3 is 14 residues. In nucleotides, the CDR3 is TGTGCCAGCAGCCTCTTATCAGGGGTGGATGGCTACACCTTC. Amino acid sequence: CASSLLSGVDGYTF.

The rearrangement links TRBV27 to TRBJ2-3, with D perhaps matching TRBD2 (6 bases). V was cut by 10 bases and J by 4 bases, with 21 bases left in between. Germline loops: CDR1 MNHEY, CDR2 SMNVEV (reference sequence). The CDR3 is 15 amino acids. CDR3 region: CANTQRGLYADTQYF. The DNA of the CDR3 is TGTGCCAACACCCAAAGGGGACTCTACGCAGATACGCAGTATTTT.

V usage is TRBV4-3 and J usage is TRBJ2-3; 8 nucleotides line up with TRBD2. Germline CDR1 and CDR2: LGHNA and YSLEER. The CDR3 sequence is 16 residues long. V was clipped by 4 bases and J by 7 bases; unmatched bases: 13. The CDR3 DNA follows: TGCGCCAGCAGCCCAACCTCGCGGGGGGCGCTTAATACGCAGTATTTT. Its protein is CASSPTSRGALNTQYF.

The gene calls are TRBV18 and TRBJ1-2, with D uncertain. The germline V gene has CDR1 KGHSH and CDR2 LQKENI. The length of the CDR3 is 16 residues. V was pared by 4 bases and J by 7 bases, with 22 bases between. This CDR3 reads CASSQPPGSRSAGYTF. CDR3 nucleotides: TGTGCCAGCTCACAGCCCCCGGGATCCAGATCAGCTGGCTACACCTTC.